This T cell receptor beta chain was identified in a study of cytotoxic CD8 clonotypes in ibrutinib-treated CLL. Overall study findings and caveats: While tracking circulating CD8+ T-cell counts, baseline clonality exceeded that of age-matched healthy donors. Sampling times (in sustained-remission versus progressing patients) were not the same.

Worth noting for this clone: Antigen specificity is unknown.

Investigators sought sequencing depths of between 1 in 200,000 and 1 in 1 million T cells. Method: immunoSEQ multiplex PCR; TCRdb's copy keeps in-frame clones and lacks some. This table has nearly 300,000 clones, roughly three quarters appearing once. Germline V gene sequence: CDR1 SGHVS, CDR2 FNYEAQ. This CDR3 region has 15 residues. V was shortened by 7 bases and J by 1 base, with 16 bases between the two germline ends. The sample in question was PBMCs, obtained at disease progression, from a patient treated with ibrutinib. This TCR was recovered from a human donor with chronic lymphocytic leukemia. The chain carries TRBV7-6 and TRBJ1-2, with D maybe TRBD1 (6 bases). CDR3 bases: TGTGCCAGCATCGCGATTGACAGGATTAACTATGGCTACACCTTC. Its translation: CASIAIDRINYGYTF.